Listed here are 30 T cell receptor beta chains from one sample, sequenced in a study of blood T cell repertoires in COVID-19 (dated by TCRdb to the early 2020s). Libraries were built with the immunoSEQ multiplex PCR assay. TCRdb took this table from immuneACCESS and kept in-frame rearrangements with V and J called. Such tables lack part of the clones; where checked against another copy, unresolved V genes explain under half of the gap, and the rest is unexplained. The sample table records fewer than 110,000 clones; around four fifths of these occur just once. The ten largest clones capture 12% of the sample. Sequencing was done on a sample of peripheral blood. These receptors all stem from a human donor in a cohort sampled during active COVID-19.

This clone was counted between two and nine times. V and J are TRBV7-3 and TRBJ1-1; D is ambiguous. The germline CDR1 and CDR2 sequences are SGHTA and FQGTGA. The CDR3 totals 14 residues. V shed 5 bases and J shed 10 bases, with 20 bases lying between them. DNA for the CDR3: TGTGCCAGCAGCCCAAGTGGAGGGTGGGGTGCAGCTTTCTTT. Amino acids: CASSPSGGWGAAFF. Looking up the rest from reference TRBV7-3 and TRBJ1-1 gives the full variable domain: GAGVSQTPSNKVTEKGKYVELRCDPISGHTALYWYRQSLGQGPEFLIYFQGTGAADDSGLPNDRFFAVRPEGSVSTLKIQRTERGDSAVYLCASSPSGGWGAAFFGQGTRLTVV.

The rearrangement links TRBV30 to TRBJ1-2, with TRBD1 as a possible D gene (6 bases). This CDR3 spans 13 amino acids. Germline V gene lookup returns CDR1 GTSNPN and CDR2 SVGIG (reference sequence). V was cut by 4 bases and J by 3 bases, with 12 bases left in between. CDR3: CAWTPNRDYGYTF. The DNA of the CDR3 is TGTGCCTGGACCCCGAACAGGGACTATGGCTACACCTTC.

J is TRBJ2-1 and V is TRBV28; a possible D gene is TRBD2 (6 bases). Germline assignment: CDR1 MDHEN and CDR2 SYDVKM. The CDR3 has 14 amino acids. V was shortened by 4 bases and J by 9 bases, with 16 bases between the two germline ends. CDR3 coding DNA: TGTGCCAGCAGTTGGGGCGGAGGGAAAGCTGAGCAGTTCTTC. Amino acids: CASSWGGGKAEQFF.

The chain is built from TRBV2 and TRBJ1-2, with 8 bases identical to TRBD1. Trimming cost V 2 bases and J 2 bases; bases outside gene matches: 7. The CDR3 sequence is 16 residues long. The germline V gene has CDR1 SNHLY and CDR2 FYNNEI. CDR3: CASSERRTGSNYGYTF. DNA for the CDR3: TGTGCCAGCAGTGAACGCCGGACAGGGAGCAACTATGGCTACACCTTC.

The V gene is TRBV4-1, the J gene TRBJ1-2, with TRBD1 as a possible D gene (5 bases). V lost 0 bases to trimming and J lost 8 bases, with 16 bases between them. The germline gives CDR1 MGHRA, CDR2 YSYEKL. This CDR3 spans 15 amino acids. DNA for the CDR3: TGCGCCAGCAGCCAAGATCGGGGGACCCTATCAGGCTACACCTTC. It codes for CASSQDRGTLSGYTF.

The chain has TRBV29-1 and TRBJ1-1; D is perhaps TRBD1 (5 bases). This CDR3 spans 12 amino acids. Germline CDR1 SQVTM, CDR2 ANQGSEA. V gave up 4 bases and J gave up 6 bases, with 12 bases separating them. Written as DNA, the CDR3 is TGCAGCGTTGCTTTCTCGGGGGCTGAAGCTTTCTTT. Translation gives CSVAFSGAEAFF.

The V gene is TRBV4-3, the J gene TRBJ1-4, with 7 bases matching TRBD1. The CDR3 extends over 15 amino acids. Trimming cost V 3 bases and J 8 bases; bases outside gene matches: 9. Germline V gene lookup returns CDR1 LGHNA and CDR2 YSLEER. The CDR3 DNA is TGCGCCAGCAGCCATGAGACAGGGCGGGCGGAAAAACTGTTTTTT. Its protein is CASSHETGRAEKLFF.

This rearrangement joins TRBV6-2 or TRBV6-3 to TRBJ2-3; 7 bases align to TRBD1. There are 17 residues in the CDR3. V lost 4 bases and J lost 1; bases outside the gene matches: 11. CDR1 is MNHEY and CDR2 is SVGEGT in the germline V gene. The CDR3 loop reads CASSWGYRQGGTDTQYF. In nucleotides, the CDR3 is TGTGCCAGCAGTTGGGGTTACAGGCAGGGGGGCACAGATACGCAGTATTTT.

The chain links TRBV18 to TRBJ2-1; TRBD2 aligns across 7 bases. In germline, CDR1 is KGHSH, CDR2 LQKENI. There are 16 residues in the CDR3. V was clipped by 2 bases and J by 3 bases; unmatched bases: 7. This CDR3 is CASSPLGSGYYNEQFF. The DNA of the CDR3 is TGTGCCAGCTCACCATTGGGTAGCGGGTACTACAATGAGCAGTTCTTC.

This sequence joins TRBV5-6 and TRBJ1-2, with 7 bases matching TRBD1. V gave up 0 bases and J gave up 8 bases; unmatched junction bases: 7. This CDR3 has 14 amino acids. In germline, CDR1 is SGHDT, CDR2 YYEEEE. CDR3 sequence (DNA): TGTGCCAGCAGCTTGGGACAGGGAGTTGGGGGCTACACCTTC. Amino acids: CASSLGQGVGGYTF.

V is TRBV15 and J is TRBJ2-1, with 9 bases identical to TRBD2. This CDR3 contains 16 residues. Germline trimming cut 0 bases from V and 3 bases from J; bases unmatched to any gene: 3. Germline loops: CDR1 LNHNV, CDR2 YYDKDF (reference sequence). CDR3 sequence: CATSREERGVYNEQFF. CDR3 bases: TGTGCCACCAGCAGAGAGGAGCGGGGGGTCTACAATGAGCAGTTCTTC.

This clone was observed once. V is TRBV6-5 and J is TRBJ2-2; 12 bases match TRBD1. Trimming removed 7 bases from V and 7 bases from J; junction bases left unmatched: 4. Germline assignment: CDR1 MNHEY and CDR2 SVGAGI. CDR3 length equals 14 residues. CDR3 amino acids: CASTGQGANGELFF. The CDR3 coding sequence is TGTGCCAGCACGGGACAGGGGGCTAACGGGGAGCTGTTTTTT.

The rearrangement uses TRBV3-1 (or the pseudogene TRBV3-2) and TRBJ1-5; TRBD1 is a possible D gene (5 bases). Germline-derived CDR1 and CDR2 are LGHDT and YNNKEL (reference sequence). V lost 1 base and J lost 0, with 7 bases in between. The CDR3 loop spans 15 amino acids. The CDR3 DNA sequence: TGTGCCAGCAGCCAAGTCAGGGATAGCAATCAGCCCCAGCATTTT. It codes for CASSQVRDSNQPQHF.

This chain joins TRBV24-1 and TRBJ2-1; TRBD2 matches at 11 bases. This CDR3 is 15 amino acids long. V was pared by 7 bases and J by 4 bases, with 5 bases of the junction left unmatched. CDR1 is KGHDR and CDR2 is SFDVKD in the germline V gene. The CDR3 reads CATRLLAGEYNEQFF. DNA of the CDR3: TGTGCCACCAGACTACTAGCGGGGGAATACAATGAGCAGTTCTTC.

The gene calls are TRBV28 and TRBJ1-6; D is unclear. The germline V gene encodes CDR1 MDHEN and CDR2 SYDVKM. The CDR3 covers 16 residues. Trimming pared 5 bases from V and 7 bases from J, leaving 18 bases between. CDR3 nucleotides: TGTGCCAGCAGTAGGTCGGGGAGAAATGCCAATTCACCCCTCCACTTT. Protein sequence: CASSRSGRNANSPLHF.

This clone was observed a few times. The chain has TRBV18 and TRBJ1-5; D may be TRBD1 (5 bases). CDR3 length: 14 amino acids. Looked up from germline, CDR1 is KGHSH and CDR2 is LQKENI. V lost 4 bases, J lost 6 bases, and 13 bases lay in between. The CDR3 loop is CASSRAGVVQPQHF. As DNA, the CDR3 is TGTGCCAGCTCACGAGCGGGGGTGGTTCAGCCCCAGCATTTT.

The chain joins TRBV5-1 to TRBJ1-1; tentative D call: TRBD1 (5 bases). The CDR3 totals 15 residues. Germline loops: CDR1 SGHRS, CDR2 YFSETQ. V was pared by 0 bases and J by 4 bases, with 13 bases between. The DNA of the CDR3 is TGCGCCAGCAGCTTGGTTCGGGGGGGTTCCACTGAAGCTTTCTTT. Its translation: CASSLVRGGSTEAFF.

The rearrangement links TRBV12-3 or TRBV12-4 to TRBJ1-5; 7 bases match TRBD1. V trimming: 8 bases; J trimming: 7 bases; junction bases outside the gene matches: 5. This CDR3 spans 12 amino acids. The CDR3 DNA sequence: TGTGCCAGCCACGGGACAGACCAGCCCCAGCATTTT. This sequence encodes CASHGTDQPQHF.

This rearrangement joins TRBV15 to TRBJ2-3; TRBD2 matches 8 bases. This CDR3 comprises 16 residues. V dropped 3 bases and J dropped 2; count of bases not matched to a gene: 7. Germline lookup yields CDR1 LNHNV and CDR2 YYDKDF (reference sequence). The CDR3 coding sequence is TGTGCCACCAGCAGGTCACTAGCGGCCCCCACAGATACGCAGTATTTT. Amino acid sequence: CATSRSLAAPTDTQYF.

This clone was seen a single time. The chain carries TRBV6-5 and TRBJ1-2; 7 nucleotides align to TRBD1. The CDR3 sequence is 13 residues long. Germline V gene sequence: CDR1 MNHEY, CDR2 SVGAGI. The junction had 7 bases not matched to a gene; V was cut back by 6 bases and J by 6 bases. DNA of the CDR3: TGTGCCAGCAGCAGAGACAGGGACAATGGCTACACCTTC. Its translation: CASSRDRDNGYTF.

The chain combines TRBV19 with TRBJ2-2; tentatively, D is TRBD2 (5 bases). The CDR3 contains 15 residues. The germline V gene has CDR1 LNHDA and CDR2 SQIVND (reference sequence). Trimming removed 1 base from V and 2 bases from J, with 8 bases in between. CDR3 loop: CASSIAGVNTGELFF. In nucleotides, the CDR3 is TGTGCCAGTAGTATAGCCGGGGTCAACACCGGGGAGCTGTTTTTT.

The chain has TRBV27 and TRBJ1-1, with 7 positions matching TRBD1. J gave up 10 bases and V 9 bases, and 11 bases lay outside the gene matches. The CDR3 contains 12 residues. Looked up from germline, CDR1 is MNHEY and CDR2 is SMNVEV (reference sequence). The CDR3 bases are TGTGCCAGTCGAACAGGGGTTTTCCGAGCTTTCTTT. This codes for CASRTGVFRAFF.

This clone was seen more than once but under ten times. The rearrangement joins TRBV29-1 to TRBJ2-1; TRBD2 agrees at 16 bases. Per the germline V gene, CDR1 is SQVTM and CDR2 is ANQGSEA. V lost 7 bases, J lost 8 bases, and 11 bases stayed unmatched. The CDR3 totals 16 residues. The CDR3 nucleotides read TGCAGCGCCGGAGGGACTAGCGGGGGGGCCTGGGATGAGCAGTTCTTC. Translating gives CSAGGTSGGAWDEQFF.

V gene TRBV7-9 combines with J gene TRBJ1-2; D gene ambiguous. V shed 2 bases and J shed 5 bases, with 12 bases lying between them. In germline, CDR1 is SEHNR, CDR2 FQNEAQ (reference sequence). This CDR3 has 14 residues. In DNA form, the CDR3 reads TGTGCCAGCAGCTTAAACGGTCAGGAATATGGCTACACCTTC. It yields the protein CASSLNGQEYGYTF.

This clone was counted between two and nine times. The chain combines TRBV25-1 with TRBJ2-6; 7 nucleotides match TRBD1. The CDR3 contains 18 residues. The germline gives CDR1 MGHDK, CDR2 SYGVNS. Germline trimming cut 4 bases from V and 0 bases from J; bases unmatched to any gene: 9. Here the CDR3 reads CASSASTGQHSGANVLTF. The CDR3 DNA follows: TGTGCCAGCAGTGCCTCAACGGGACAGCACTCTGGGGCCAACGTCCTGACTTTC.

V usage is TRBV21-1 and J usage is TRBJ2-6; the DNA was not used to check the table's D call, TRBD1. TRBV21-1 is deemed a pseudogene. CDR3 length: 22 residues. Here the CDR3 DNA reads TGTGCCAGCAGCACCTCCAAAGAAAGCCCCGGGACAGGGGTACCTGGGGCCAACGTCCTGACTTTC. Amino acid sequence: CASSTSKESPGTGVPGANVLTF.

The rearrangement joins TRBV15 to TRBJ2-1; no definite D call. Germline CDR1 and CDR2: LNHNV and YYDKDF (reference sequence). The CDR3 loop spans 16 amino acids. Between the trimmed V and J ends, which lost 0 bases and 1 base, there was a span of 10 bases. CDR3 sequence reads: CATSRERGYSYNEQFF. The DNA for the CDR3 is TGTGCCACCAGCAGAGAAAGAGGCTATTCCTACAATGAGCAGTTCTTC.

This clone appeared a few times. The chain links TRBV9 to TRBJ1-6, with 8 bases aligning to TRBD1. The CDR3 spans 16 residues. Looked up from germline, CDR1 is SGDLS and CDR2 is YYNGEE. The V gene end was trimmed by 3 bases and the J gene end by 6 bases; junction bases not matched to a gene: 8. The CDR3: CASSESLDRGNSPLHF. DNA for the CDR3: TGTGCCAGCAGCGAATCTCTAGACAGGGGTAATTCACCCCTCCACTTT.

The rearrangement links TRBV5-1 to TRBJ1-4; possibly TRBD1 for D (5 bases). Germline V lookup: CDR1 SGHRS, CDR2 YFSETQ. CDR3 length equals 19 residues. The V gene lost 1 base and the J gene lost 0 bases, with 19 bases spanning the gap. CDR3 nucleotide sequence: TGCGCCAGCAGCTTGACCCCGGACACTCTAGTTGCAACTAATGAAAAACTGTTTTTT. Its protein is CASSLTPDTLVATNEKLFF.

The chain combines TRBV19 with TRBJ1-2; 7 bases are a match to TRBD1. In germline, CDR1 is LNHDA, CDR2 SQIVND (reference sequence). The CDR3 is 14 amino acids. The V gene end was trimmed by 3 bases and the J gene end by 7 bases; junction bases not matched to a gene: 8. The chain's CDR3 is CASSMGQGVGGYTF. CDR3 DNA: TGTGCCAGTAGTATGGGCCAGGGGGTAGGTGGCTACACCTTC.